Each of the 32 T cell receptor beta chains below was sequenced from the same sample in a study of T cell changes during pregnancy in multiple sclerosis. The repertoire was sequenced with immunoSEQ multiplex PCR; TCRdb's copy has only in-frame clones and lacks some. The repertoire has around 30,000 clones, around 93% of them found once; the top ten carry around 0.42%. The specimen was CD4+ T cells from peripheral blood mononuclear cells, collected in the second trimester of pregnancy. All receptors derive from a female donor with multiple sclerosis, enrolled in a pregnancy study.

Details on this clone: Other nucleotide sequences from this sample produce the same CDR3. V usage is TRBV11-2 and J usage is TRBJ2-7; 7 bases match TRBD1. Germline V gives CDR1 SGHAT, CDR2 FQNNGV. There are 15 residues in the CDR3. The trim removed 9 bases at V and 2 bases at J, leaving 13 bases unmatched. CDR3 nucleotides: TGTGCCAGTAGCCGACGTACAGGGGATCCCTACGAGCAGTACTTC. It yields the protein CASSRRTGDPYEQYF.

V and J are TRBV19 and TRBJ2-7, with D unclear. CDR1 is LNHDA, CDR2 SQIVND, per germline (reference sequence). Trimming removed 4 bases at V and 6 bases at J, with 10 bases between. There are 12 residues in the CDR3. CDR3: CASSTSIGEQYF. CDR3 sequence (DNA): TGTGCCAGTAGTACGTCCATCGGCGAGCAGTACTTC. Full variable domain (rest looked up from reference TRBV19 and TRBJ2-7): DGGITQSPKYLFRKEGQNVTLSCEQNLNHDAMYWYRQDPGQGLRLIYYSQIVNDFQKGDIAEGYSVSREKKESFPLTVTSAQKNPTAFYLCASSTSIGEQYFGPGTRLTVT.

The chain combines TRBV19 with TRBJ2-2, with a weak D call TRBD2 (5 bases). This CDR3 has 13 residues. V lost 3 bases, J lost 8 bases, and 10 bases lay in between. Germline CDR1 LNHDA, CDR2 SQIVND (reference sequence). CDR3 DNA sequence: TGTGCCAGTAGTATCGGGGTTCGTGGGGAGCTGTTTTTT. Translated, it gives CASSIGVRGELFF. Using reference TRBV19 and TRBJ2-2 for the parts outside the CDR3, the full variable domain is DGGITQSPKYLFRKEGQNVTLSCEQNLNHDAMYWYRQDPGQGLRLIYYSQIVNDFQKGDIAEGYSVSREKKESFPLTVTSAQKNPTAFYLCASSIGVRGELFFGEGSRLTVL.

The chain employs TRBV28 and TRBJ2-4, with D tentatively TRBD1 (5 bases). Trimming stripped 2 bases from V and 0 bases from J, with 8 bases between. From germline, CDR1 is MDHEN and CDR2 SYDVKM. This CDR3 region has 15 residues. CDR3 protein: CASSLQGVAKNIQYF. The DNA for the CDR3 is TGTGCCAGCAGTTTACAGGGTGTAGCCAAAAACATTCAGTACTTC.

CDR3 in amino acids: CASSLTSGSNYNEQFF. CDR3 nucleotides: TGCGCCAGCAGCCTTACTAGCGGGAGTAACTACAATGAGCAGTTCTTC. This chain uses TRBV5-1 with TRBJ2-1, with TRBD2 matching over 11 bases. Germline CDR1 SGHRS, CDR2 YFSETQ. The junction had 6 bases not matched to a gene; V was cut back by 4 bases and J by 3 bases. The CDR3 totals 16 residues.

The genes are TRBV5-6 and TRBJ2-6; TRBD1 matches 10 bases. The germline gives CDR1 SGHDT, CDR2 YYEEEE. The CDR3 extends over 17 amino acids. V lost 0 bases to trimming and J lost 3 bases; unmatched junction nucleotides: 3. CDR3: CASSLEGTGVGANVLTF. Written as DNA, the CDR3 is TGTGCCAGCAGCTTGGAAGGGACAGGGGTTGGGGCCAACGTCCTGACTTTC.

The rearrangement links TRBV18 to TRBJ2-1; 7 nucleotides line up with TRBD2. After removal of 3 bases from V and 10 bases from J, the junction contained 15 bases not matched to a gene. The CDR3 covers 16 residues. Germline lookup yields CDR1 KGHSH and CDR2 LQKENI. The CDR3 here is CASSPRLAINLDEQFF. CDR3 sequence (DNA): TGTGCCAGCTCACCGAGACTAGCTATCAATTTGGACGAGCAGTTCTTC.

The rearrangement links TRBV6-6 to TRBJ2-3; D may be TRBD1 (5 bases). This CDR3 contains 15 residues. The germline V and J ends were trimmed by 2 bases and 0 bases, with 9 bases remaining between them. Germline V gives CDR1 MNHNY, CDR2 SVGAGI (reference sequence). The CDR3, as DNA: TGTGCCAGCAGTTACCAGGGATCTAGCACAGATACGCAGTATTTT. Protein sequence: CASSYQGSSTDTQYF.

The rearrangement uses TRBV4-1 and TRBJ2-3; TRBD2 agrees at 8 bases. The CDR3 runs to 18 residues. CDR1 is MGHRA, CDR2 YSYEKL, per germline. V trimming: 2 bases; J trimming: 4 bases; junction bases outside the gene matches: 14. The CDR3 DNA is TGCGCCAGCAGCCAACCTCCCCGGGGTAGCGGGAAGTCAGATACGCAGTATTTT. This codes for CASSQPPRGSGKSDTQYF.

The chain employs TRBV15 and TRBJ2-1, with 9 bases identical to TRBD1. V lost 5 bases, J lost 9 bases, and 8 bases stayed unmatched. This CDR3 has 14 residues. Germline-derived CDR1 and CDR2 are LNHNV and YYDKDF (reference sequence). The CDR3 DNA is TGTGCCACCAGCCCCCCCGGGACAGGGACTGAGCAGTTCTTC. Residues: CATSPPGTGTEQFF.

J is TRBJ2-7 and V is TRBV10-2; D might be TRBD2 (6 bases). The CDR3 sequence is 13 residues long. CDR1 and CDR2 (germline): WSHSY, SAAADI. With 7 bases removed from V and 6 bases from J, the gap between germline ends came to 16 bases. The CDR3 here is CASTRTEEGEQYF. CDR3 DNA: TGCGCCAGCACTCGGACGGAGGAGGGCGAGCAGTACTTC.

Here the CDR3 reads CASSSRTGTYEQYF. DNA for the CDR3: TGTGCCAGCAGTTCGAGGACAGGGACCTACGAGCAGTACTTC. The rearrangement joins TRBV27 to TRBJ2-7; the match to TRBD1 covers 8 bases. The CDR3 is 14 amino acids. The J segment lost 2 bases and the V segment lost 4 bases, leaving 4 bases of the junction unmatched. CDR1 MNHEY and CDR2 SMNVEV come from the germline V gene (reference sequence).

The V gene is TRBV9, the J gene TRBJ1-2; D is unclear. This CDR3 region has 16 residues. V was clipped by 4 bases and J by 4 bases, with 20 bases between them. Germline V lookup: CDR1 SGDLS, CDR2 YYNGEE. The CDR3 bases are TGTGCCAGCAGCCCAGTGGTCCGAGGGTCGGGCTATGGCTACACCTTC. Translating it yields CASSPVVRGSGYGYTF.

Notes on this clone: The same CDR3 also results from other DNA sequences found in this sample. The chain links TRBV5-1 to TRBJ2-1, with 10 bases lining up with TRBD1. Germline V gene lookup returns CDR1 SGHRS and CDR2 YFSETQ. This CDR3 is 17 amino acids long. After removal of 3 bases from V and 5 bases from J, the junction contained 11 bases not matched to a gene. DNA of the CDR3: TGCGCCAGCAGCTGGACCCCCTTAGGGACAGGGGACAATGAGCAGTTCTTC. As protein: CASSWTPLGTGDNEQFF.

The chain recombines TRBV29-1 with TRBJ2-7; 14 bases match TRBD2. The trim removed 4 bases at V and 6 bases at J, leaving 5 bases unmatched. There are 14 residues in the CDR3. In germline, CDR1 is SQVTM, CDR2 ANQGSEA. CDR3 residues: CSVVGLAGASEQYF. As DNA, the CDR3 is TGCAGCGTTGTGGGACTAGCGGGGGCAAGCGAGCAGTACTTC.

The chain links TRBV7-8 to TRBJ2-7; D possibly corresponds to TRBD2 (6 bases). From germline, CDR1 is SGHVS and CDR2 FQNEAQ. V was pared by 0 bases and J by 1 base, with 10 bases between. This CDR3 comprises 15 residues. For the CDR3, the DNA is TGTGCCAGCAGCTTAGCGGGGGGAGGTTCCTACGAGCAGTACTTC. This codes for CASSLAGGGSYEQYF. Supplemented by reference TRBV7-8 and TRBJ2-7, the full variable domain reads GAGVSQSPRYKVAKRGQDVALRCDPISGHVSLFWYQQALGQGPEFLTYFQNEAQLDKSGLPSDRFFAERPEGSVSTLKIQRTQQEDSAVYLCASSLAGGGSYEQYFGPGTRLTVT.

The chain is built from TRBV11-1 and TRBJ2-3, with TRBD2 matching 9 bases. V shed 5 bases and J 5 bases; nucleotides not matched to a gene: 14. Germline V lookup: CDR1 SGHAT, CDR2 FQDESV (reference sequence). The CDR3 has 17 residues. CDR3 protein: CASSPSGVAGVVDTQYF. In DNA form, the CDR3 reads TGTGCCAGCAGCCCCAGCGGGGTAGCGGGAGTGGTAGATACGCAGTATTTT.

The V call is TRBV7-8, the J call TRBJ2-2; D is unclear. V was trimmed by 1 base and J by 7 bases, leaving 10 bases between them. Germline V gives CDR1 SGHVS, CDR2 FQNEAQ. This CDR3 region has 14 residues. CDR3: CASSLDRVVGELFF. CDR3 nucleotide sequence: TGTGCCAGCAGCTTAGATCGGGTTGTCGGGGAGCTGTTTTTT.

The CDR3 nucleotides are TGTGCCAGCAGTGCGACAGGGCCGGATGGCTACACCTTC. As protein: CASSATGPDGYTF. The chain has TRBV2 and TRBJ1-2; TRBD1 agrees at 7 bases. Germline V CDR1 and CDR2: SNHLY, FYNNEI. The CDR3 runs 13 residues. The V gene end was trimmed by 4 bases and the J gene end by 6 bases; junction bases not matched to a gene: 5.

In this sample, this clone turned up once. V gene TRBV10-2 combines with J gene TRBJ2-1; 10 nucleotides agree with TRBD2. After removal of 6 bases from V and 7 bases from J, the junction contained 6 bases not matched to a gene. The CDR3 loop spans 14 amino acids. The germline V gene encodes CDR1 WSHSY and CDR2 SAAADI. CDR3 coding DNA: TGCGCCAGCAGCCCTAGCGGGAGTTTTAATGAGCAGTTCTTC. Residues: CASSPSGSFNEQFF.

The V and J genes are TRBV6-5 and TRBJ1-2; D perhaps matches TRBD1 (6 bases). The germline gives CDR1 MNHEY, CDR2 SVGAGI. The length of the CDR3 is 14 residues. V dropped 8 bases and J dropped 3 bases, with 16 bases sitting between them. The CDR3: CASRGGGLDYGYTF. CDR3 DNA: TGTGCCAGCCGAGGGGGGGGGCTAGACTATGGCTACACCTTC.

This rearrangement joins TRBV18 to TRBJ2-5; TRBD1 matches 11 bases. Germline V lookup: CDR1 KGHSH, CDR2 LQKENI. The CDR3 contains 19 residues. After removal of 6 bases from V and 1 base from J, the junction contained 16 bases not matched to a gene. DNA of the CDR3: TGTGCCAGCTCTCACGGGGTCCTCGGACAGGGGGCTCCCCAAGAGACCCAGTACTTC. This sequence encodes CASSHGVLGQGAPQETQYF.

This clone was recorded only once. The genes are TRBV6-5 and TRBJ2-7, with 7 bases aligning to TRBD2. The CDR3 totals 12 residues. Germline V gene data show CDR1 as MNHEY and CDR2 as SVGAGI. V lost 6 bases, J lost 6 bases, and 5 bases stayed unmatched. The CDR3 sequence: CASSRTRGEQYF. CDR3 sequence (DNA): TGTGCCAGCAGCCGGACTAGGGGCGAGCAGTACTTC.

This clone has a single count. V is TRBV7-2 and J is TRBJ1-2; no reliable D call. Germline V CDR1 and CDR2: SGHTA, FQGNSA. The CDR3 totals 15 residues. V lost 5 bases and J lost 4, with 17 bases in between. The CDR3 DNA is TGTGCCAGCAGCCCAGATAGGAGGTATTTCTATGGCTACACCTTC. The encoded protein is CASSPDRRYFYGYTF.

CDR3 coding DNA: TGTGCCAGCAGCATGAGCGGCGGTTCGTGGGCCAACGTCCTGACTTTC. Residues: CASSMSGGSWANVLTF. The J gene is TRBJ2-6, the V gene TRBV7-3; possibly TRBD2 for D (5 bases). This CDR3 is built from 16 residues. The V end lost 5 bases, the J end lost 5 bases, and 16 bases lay between the germline ends. Germline lookup yields CDR1 SGHTA and CDR2 FQGTGA.

J is TRBJ1-1 and V is TRBV30; D perhaps matches TRBD1 (6 bases). The V end lost 3 bases, the J end lost 1 base, and 9 bases lay between the germline ends. This CDR3 has 13 residues. Germline loops: CDR1 GTSNPN, CDR2 SVGIG (reference sequence). In nucleotides, the CDR3 is TGTGCCTGGAGACAGGGTTCGAACACTGAAGCTTTCTTT. Translating gives CAWRQGSNTEAFF.

The V call is TRBV29-1, the J call TRBJ2-7; 9 bases are a match to TRBD2. The CDR3 runs to 13 residues. CDR1 and CDR2 (germline): SQVTM, ANQGSEA. J was trimmed by 2 bases and V by 4 bases; bases with no gene match: 3. CDR3 amino acids: CSVVSGRTYEQYF. In nucleotides, the CDR3 is TGCAGCGTTGTGAGCGGGAGGACCTACGAGCAGTACTTC.

This chain connects TRBV28 to TRBJ1-1; 10 bases align to TRBD1. Germline V gives CDR1 MDHEN, CDR2 SYDVKM. The junction had 6 bases not matched to a gene; V was cut back by 6 bases and J by 11 bases. The CDR3 consists of 12 residues. The CDR3 here is CASRGPGQGAFF. In DNA form, the CDR3 reads TGTGCCAGCAGGGGGCCGGGACAGGGGGCTTTCTTT.

CDR3 DNA sequence: TGTGCCAGCAGCTTACACTCCGGGACTAGCGGGGCCACAGATACGCAGTATTTT. Translating gives CASSLHSGTSGATDTQYF. The rearrangement uses TRBV11-2 and TRBJ2-3, with 13 bases fitting TRBD2. This CDR3 contains 18 residues. Germline lookup yields CDR1 SGHAT and CDR2 FQNNGV. J was trimmed by 2 bases and V by 2 bases; bases with no gene match: 7.

The chain uses TRBV9 and TRBJ2-7, with D possibly TRBD1 on 6 matching bases. Germline V gives CDR1 SGDLS, CDR2 YYNGEE. The length of the CDR3 is 14 residues. Trimming pared 4 bases from V and 2 bases from J, leaving 13 bases between. The CDR3 loop is CASSPGQPPYEQYF. CDR3 bases: TGTGCCAGCAGCCCAGGACAGCCACCCTACGAGCAGTACTTC.

The rearrangement joins TRBV25-1 to TRBJ2-2; D is possibly TRBD1 (6 bases). Germline CDR1 is MGHDK and CDR2 is SYGVNS. This CDR3 comprises 15 residues. Deletions cut 6 bases from V and 1 base from J, with 12 bases between. The CDR3 is CASSSGTKNTGELFF. In nucleotides, the CDR3 is TGTGCCAGCAGCTCCGGGACAAAGAACACCGGGGAGCTGTTTTTT.

The J gene is TRBJ2-1, the V gene TRBV4-2; 9 bases align to TRBD2. V shed 0 bases, J shed 6 bases, and the junction held 6 bases outside the gene matches. CDR3 length: 16 amino acids. Germline V gene sequence: CDR1 LGHNA, CDR2 YNFKEQ. The CDR3 is CASSQEAGGRRNEQFF. CDR3 sequence (DNA): TGTGCCAGCAGCCAAGAGGCGGGAGGGAGGCGCAATGAGCAGTTCTTC.